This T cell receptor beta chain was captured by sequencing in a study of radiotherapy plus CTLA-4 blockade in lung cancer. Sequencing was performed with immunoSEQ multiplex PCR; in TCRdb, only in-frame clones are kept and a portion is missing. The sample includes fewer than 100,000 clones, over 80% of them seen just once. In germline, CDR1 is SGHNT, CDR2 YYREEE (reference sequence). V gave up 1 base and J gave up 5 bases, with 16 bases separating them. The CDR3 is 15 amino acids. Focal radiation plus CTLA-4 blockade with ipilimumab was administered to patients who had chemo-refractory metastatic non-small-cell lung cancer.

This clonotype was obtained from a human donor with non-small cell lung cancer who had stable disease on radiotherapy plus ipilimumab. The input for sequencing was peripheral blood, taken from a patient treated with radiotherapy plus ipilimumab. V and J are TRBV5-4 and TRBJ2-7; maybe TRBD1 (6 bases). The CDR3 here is CASSLYTAGVNEQYF. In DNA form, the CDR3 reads TGTGCCAGCAGCTTGTATACCGCAGGGGTCAACGAGCAGTACTTC.